The T cell receptor beta chain described here comes from a study of T cells in Graves' hyperthyroidism and ophthalmopathy. The study, taken as a whole, reports: Blood also showed most of the thyroid clonotypes that were expanded above 0.001. Model output signaled ophthalmopathy a median about seven months ahead of onset.

Criteria for exclusion of patients were uncontrolled infection, other autoimmune disease, pregnancy or lactation. Germline-derived CDR1 and CDR2 are KGHSH and LQKENI. The CDR3 contains 14 residues. V shed 3 bases and J 3 bases; nucleotides not matched to a gene: 3. This clonotype has at least ten counts. The antigen is not known. What was amplified from RNA transcripts were TCR beta CDR3 regions. An initial round of RT-PCR targeting the TCR CDR3 relied on the HTBI primer set. One entry per CDR3 protein results from TCRdb running MiXCR on the multiplex PCR reads. The data contain some 150,000 distinct CDR3 sequences, around 20% of them singletons.

The TCR originated in a woman between 50 and 59 years old with Graves' hyperthyroidism that later progressed to Graves' ophthalmopathy. V usage is TRBV18 and J usage is TRBJ2-7; TRBD2 matches 9 bases. Sequenced sample: blood. The CDR3: CASSPQTSGYEQYF. The CDR3 nucleotides read TGTGCCAGCTCACCGCAGACTAGCGGCTACGAGCAGTACTTC.